The 21 T cell receptor beta chains below all came from one sample that was sequenced in a study of shared clonotypes between healthy human individuals (dated by TCRdb to 2018 to 2020). Library preparation employed the immunoSEQ multiplex PCR assay. The table comes from immuneACCESS by way of TCRdb, which keeps in-frame sequences with V and J called. Part of the clones is missing from these tables; in studies checked, under half for an unresolved V gene and the rest for unknown reasons. The sample table lists 2 million to 2.5 million clones, roughly 96% of them with a count of one. The ten most abundant clones make up 0.1% to 0.15% of the sample. Sample: naive CD4+ T cells sorted from blood. The sample's cell subset or site label, decoded: CD45RA+ positively selected. These receptors came from a man between 18 and 35 years old in good health.

The V call is TRBV21-1, the J call TRBJ1-1; the table calls TRBD1, which could not be checked here. TRBV21-1 is deemed a pseudogene. This CDR3 spans 14 amino acids. CDR3 DNA sequence: TGTGCCAGCAACCAACAGGGTAAGGACACTGAAGCTTTCTTT. Residues: CASNQQGKDTEAFF.

The chain recombines TRBV25-1 with TRBJ1-2, with D unclear. This CDR3 is 14 amino acids long. Trimming cost V 1 base and J 8 bases, with 14 bases left between them. Germline CDR1 is MGHDK and CDR2 is SYGVNS. The CDR3 loop reads CASSESSFSGGYTF. CDR3 DNA sequence: TGTGCCAGCAGTGAATCTTCTTTCTCGGGGGGCTACACCTTC.

This chain links TRBV2 with TRBJ2-2, with D possibly matching TRBD1 (6 bases). This CDR3 is 14 amino acids long. V dropped 7 bases and J dropped 0 bases, with 9 bases sitting between them. Germline V gives CDR1 SNHLY, CDR2 FYNNEI. The CDR3 reads CASTRQANTGELFF. CDR3 DNA sequence: TGTGCCAGCACCCGACAGGCGAACACCGGGGAGCTGTTTTTT.

The chain recombines TRBV5-1 with TRBJ2-5; 8 bases are a match to TRBD1. Unmatched junction bases numbered 2, after V lost 4 bases and J lost 3 bases. Germline V lookup: CDR1 SGHRS, CDR2 YFSETQ. The CDR3 has 13 residues. CDR3 coding DNA: TGCGCCAGCAGCGGGACAGGTGAAGAGACCCAGTACTTC. This codes for CASSGTGEETQYF.

This rearrangement joins TRBV6-5 to TRBJ2-7; maybe TRBD1 (5 bases). Trimming took off 8 bases at V and 0 bases at J, with 14 bases between the two ends. This CDR3 has 14 amino acids. The germline CDR1 and CDR2 sequences are MNHEY and SVGAGI. CDR3 region: CASGPQEISYEQYF. The DNA of the CDR3 is TGTGCCAGCGGTCCACAGGAAATCTCCTACGAGCAGTACTTC.

As concerns this clone: In the same sample, other DNA sequences code for this CDR3. The gene calls are TRBV27 and TRBJ1-5; D may be TRBD1 (6 bases). CDR1 is MNHEY and CDR2 is SMNVEV in the germline V gene (reference sequence). CDR3 length: 16 residues. Trimming stripped 0 bases from V and 2 bases from J, with 11 bases between. The CDR3 protein is CASSLSRGAGNQPQHF. CDR3 sequence (DNA): TGTGCCAGCAGTTTATCGCGGGGGGCCGGCAATCAGCCCCAGCATTTT.

The chain has TRBV5-1 and TRBJ2-5; the D gene could be TRBD1 or TRBD2 (5 bases each). The CDR3 covers 15 residues. Germline values: CDR1 SGHRS, CDR2 YFSETQ. The V end was cut by 6 bases, the J end by 5 bases, with 20 bases between. CDR3 sequence (DNA): TGCGCCAGCACGTCCACCCCCGGGACGACCGAGACCCAGTACTTC. Translating it yields CASTSTPGTTETQYF.

The J gene is TRBJ2-6, the V gene TRBV30, with TRBD1 matching 10 bases. CDR1 is GTSNPN and CDR2 is SVGIG in the germline V gene (reference sequence). Trimming took 2 bases from V and 2 from J; bases not matched to a gene: 18. This CDR3 has 21 residues. The CDR3 nucleotides are TGTGCCTGGAGTTCAGGGGGCCGGGACAGGGGCCTTTGGGCTGGGGCCAACGTCCTGACTTTC. Translating gives CAWSSGGRDRGLWAGANVLTF.

This clone appeared once. The chain carries TRBV27 and TRBJ1-5, with 9 bases that match TRBD1. J gave up 7 bases and V 3 bases, and 4 bases lay outside the gene matches. Germline CDR1 and CDR2: MNHEY and SMNVEV (reference sequence). The CDR3 is made up of 14 amino acids. The CDR3 loop reads CASSLDRGGQPQHF. CDR3 in DNA: TGTGCCAGCAGTTTGGACAGGGGAGGGCAGCCCCAGCATTTT.

J is TRBJ1-3 and V is TRBV2; 11 positions agree with TRBD1. This CDR3 is 16 amino acids long. V shed 5 bases and J 0 bases; nucleotides not matched to a gene: 3. CDR1 SNHLY and CDR2 FYNNEI come from the germline V gene. As DNA, the CDR3 is TGTGCCAGCAGTACGGGGACAGGGGGCTCTGGAAACACCATATATTTT. Translating gives CASSTGTGGSGNTIYF.

The rearrangement uses TRBV18 and TRBJ2-3; 7 bases are a match to TRBD1. The CDR3 contains 15 residues. The trim removed 1 base at V and 0 bases at J, leaving 1 base unmatched. Germline V gene sequence: CDR1 KGHSH, CDR2 LQKENI. This chain's CDR3 is CASSPRDRSTDTQYF. The CDR3 region has the DNA TGTGCCAGCTCACCACGGGACAGAAGCACAGATACGCAGTATTTT.

With regard to this clone: The same CDR3 can be traced to other DNA sequences in this sample. The chain employs TRBV7-2 and TRBJ2-1; 11 bases line up with TRBD2. V gave up 0 bases and J gave up 3 bases; unmatched junction bases: 1. Per germline, CDR1 SGHTA and CDR2 FQGNSA. The length of the CDR3 is 16 residues. The CDR3, as DNA: TGTGCCAGCAGCTTAGCCGGGACTAGCGGCTACAATGAGCAGTTCTTC. Its translation: CASSLAGTSGYNEQFF.

J is TRBJ1-5 and V is TRBV19, with TRBD1 matching over 10 bases. The CDR3 is 16 residues long. Germline CDR1 and CDR2: LNHDA and SQIVND (reference sequence). The V and J ends lost 4 bases and 2 bases, in that order; junction bases with no gene match: 5. As DNA, the CDR3 is TGTGCCAGTAGTAACCTCGGGACAGGGGGCAATCAGCCCCAGCATTTT. Protein sequence: CASSNLGTGGNQPQHF.

The chain uses TRBV18 and TRBJ1-1; D unclear. Trimming cost V 2 bases and J 0 bases, with 10 bases left between them. Germline assignment: CDR1 KGHSH and CDR2 LQKENI. The CDR3 is 15 amino acids. The chain's CDR3 is CASSPATAMNTEAFF. The CDR3 nucleotides are TGTGCCAGCTCACCAGCCACAGCCATGAACACTGAAGCTTTCTTT.

The V and J genes are TRBV7-2 and TRBJ2-7; D is undetermined. Germline V lookup: CDR1 SGHTA, CDR2 FQGNSA. V lost 5 bases and J 4 bases, leaving 12 bases between the germline ends. This CDR3 spans 13 amino acids. CDR3 nucleotide sequence: TGTGCCAGCAGCCCGCAGAACATATACGAGCAGTACTTC. It specifies CASSPQNIYEQYF.

Of note for this clone: A junction boundary mismatches the germline segment, possibly from a read error. This chain connects TRBV25-1 to TRBJ2-2; perhaps D is TRBD1 or TRBD2 (5 bases each). CDR3 size: 15 residues. Per the germline V gene, CDR1 is MGHDK and CDR2 is SYGVNS. This CDR3 reads CASSPPWGNTGELFF. The CDR3 DNA follows: TGTGCCAGCAGCCCCCCCTGGGGGAACACGGGGGAGCTGTTTTTT.

This chain links TRBV2 with TRBJ1-2; TRBD1 matches 9 bases. J was trimmed by 0 bases and V by 6 bases; bases with no gene match: 5. Germline loops: CDR1 SNHLY, CDR2 FYNNEI. This CDR3 region has 15 residues. The CDR3 is CASSDRQGANYGYTF. The CDR3 DNA reads TGTGCCAGCAGCGACAGACAGGGGGCTAACTATGGCTACACCTTC.

Comments on this clone: At one end the junction does not follow the germline gene, possibly because of a read error. The chain uses TRBV7-7 and TRBJ2-3, with 8 bases lining up with TRBD2. In germline, CDR1 is SSHAT, CDR2 FNYEAQ (reference sequence). The CDR3 sequence is 14 residues long. The CDR3 DNA reads as TGTGCTAGCAGCCTAGCGGGTAGCACAGATACGCAGTATTTT. It yields the protein CASSLAGSTDTQYF. Looking up the rest from reference TRBV7-7 and TRBJ2-3 gives the full variable domain: GAGVSQSPRYKVTKRGQDVTLRCDPISSHATLYWYQQALGQGPEFLTYFNYEAQPDKSGLPSDRFSAERPEGSISTLTIQRTEQRDSAMYRCASSLAGSTDTQYFGPGTRLTVL.

The chain couples TRBV5-6 to TRBJ1-3; 7 bases align to TRBD1. The CDR3 is 15 amino acids. V lost 1 base to trimming and J lost 2 bases; unmatched junction nucleotides: 3. Germline V lookup: CDR1 SGHDT, CDR2 YYEEEE. CDR3 DNA sequence: TGTGCCAGCAGCTTGTACGGGACAGCTGGAAACACCATATATTTT. Translating it yields CASSLYGTAGNTIYF.

This clone was found once. This chain uses TRBV4-3 with TRBJ2-2; 9 bases match TRBD1. J lost 2 bases, V lost 3 bases, and 10 bases had no gene match. Germline loops: CDR1 LGHNA, CDR2 YSLEER. The CDR3 spans 18 residues. The CDR3, as DNA: TGCGCCAGCAGCCACGGTCCCGGGACAGGGCTAAACACCGGGGAGCTGTTTTTT. Translating gives CASSHGPGTGLNTGELFF.

This chain uses TRBV2 with TRBJ2-7; tentative D call: TRBD1 (6 bases). The V gene lost 7 bases and the J gene lost 12 bases, with 16 bases spanning the gap. Germline V CDR1 and CDR2: SNHLY, FYNNEI. CDR3 length: 11 residues. The CDR3 DNA reads TGTGCCAGCACCGGACAGTCCCATTTGTACTTC. Translating gives CASTGQSHLYF.